What follows are 32 T cell receptor beta chains derived from one specimen sequenced in a study of blood T cell repertoires in COVID-19. Repertoires were generated with immunoSEQ multiplex PCR, while TCRdb's copy carries only in-frame clones and drops some. Of roughly 58,000 clones listed, approximately 78% were seen once; the top ten hold roughly 30%. The sample comprised peripheral blood. Source of these receptors: a man in his sixties with COVID-19, enrolled during active disease.

V and J are TRBV10-1 and TRBJ2-5, with TRBD2 identical over 9 bases. There are 20 residues in the CDR3. Germline values: CDR1 WNHNN, CDR2 SYGVQD (reference sequence). J lost 2 bases, V lost 8 bases, and 24 bases had no gene match. In nucleotides, the CDR3 is TGCGCCAGCCCCCTCAGCGGGGGGCTATGGCTCATAGTTAGGCAAGAGACCCAGTACTTC. Its translation is CASPLSGGLWLIVRQETQYF.

The chain uses TRBV5-1 and TRBJ1-4, with D possibly being TRBD1 (5 bases). Per germline, CDR1 SGHRS and CDR2 YFSETQ. The CDR3 is 16 amino acids. V was pared by 6 bases and J by 7 bases, with 22 bases between. The CDR3 region has the DNA TGCGCCAGCACCCCTTGGGGGGGAGCAGTTGGTGAAAAACTGTTTTTT. Protein sequence: CASTPWGGAVGEKLFF.

V gene TRBV7-9 combines with J gene TRBJ1-5; unclear D gene. This CDR3 spans 14 amino acids. Trimming cost V 3 bases and J 0 bases, with 6 bases left between them. Per germline, CDR1 SEHNR and CDR2 FQNEAQ (reference sequence). The CDR3 region is CASSLANSNQPQHF. DNA for the CDR3: TGTGCCAGCAGCTTGGCAAATAGCAATCAGCCCCAGCATTTT. Based on the CDR3 plus reference TRBV7-9 and TRBJ1-5, the full variable domain is DTGVSQNPRHKITKRGQNVTFRCDPISEHNRLYWYRQTLGQGPEFLTYFQNEAQLEKSRLLSDRFSAERPKGSFSTLEIQRTEQGDSAMYLCASSLANSNQPQHFGDGTRLSIL.

In DNA form, the CDR3 reads TGTGCCAGTAGTCCTGGGACTAGGCTTGTCTACGAGCAGTACTTC. Protein product: CASSPGTRLVYEQYF. The chain joins TRBV19 to TRBJ2-7; 8 bases fit TRBD2. The CDR3 runs 15 residues. Germline V gene data show CDR1 as LNHDA and CDR2 as SQIVND (reference sequence). V lost 5 bases to trimming and J lost 3 bases; unmatched junction nucleotides: 9.

The chain has TRBV7-2 and TRBJ2-5, with a tentative D call TRBD1 (5 bases). The CDR3 totals 15 residues. Germline V gene sequence: CDR1 SGHTA, CDR2 FQGNSA. Trimming removed 2 bases from V and 4 bases from J, with 14 bases in between. This CDR3 reads CASSLFQGARETQYF. The CDR3 region has the DNA TGTGCCAGCAGCTTATTTCAGGGCGCGCGAGAGACCCAGTACTTC. The whole variable domain, filled in from reference TRBV7-2 and TRBJ2-5, reads GAGVSQSPSNKVTEKGKDVELRCDPISGHTALYWYRQSLGQGLEFLIYFQGNSAPDKSGLPSDRFSAERTGGSVSTLTIQRTQQEDSAVYLCASSLFQGARETQYFGPGTRLLVL.

This chain uses TRBV2 with TRBJ2-7; perhaps TRBD2 as D (6 bases). This CDR3 has 15 amino acids. The germline gives CDR1 SNHLY, CDR2 FYNNEI. Trimming removed 5 bases from V and 7 bases from J, with 21 bases in between. The CDR3 reads CASSSTPDTRGEQYF. CDR3 DNA sequence: TGTGCCAGCAGTTCTACTCCGGACACCCGGGGGGAGCAGTACTTC.

Concerning this clone: The same CDR3 also results from other DNA sequences found in this sample. This chain connects TRBV5-5 to TRBJ2-3; TRBD2 matches at 9 bases. Germline lookup yields CDR1 SGHKS and CDR2 YYEKEE (reference sequence). The CDR3 contains 16 residues. The CDR3, as DNA: TGTCCCCGCAGCTGGGGCGGGGGGGGGCGGGCCCTCCCTGGGTATTTT. Translated, it gives CPRSWGGGGRALPGYF. Supplemented by reference TRBV5-5 and TRBJ2-3, the full variable domain reads DAGVTQSPTHLIKTRGQQVTLRCSPISGHKSVSWYQQVLGQGPQFIFQYYEKEERGRGNFPDRFSARQFPNYSSELNVNALLLGDSALYLCPRSWGGGGRALPGYFGPGTRLTVL.

The CDR3 protein is CASSPESRGNTEAFF. CDR3 sequence (DNA): TGTGCCAGCAGCCCGGAGAGTCGAGGGAACACTGAAGCTTTCTTT. This chain connects TRBV5-4 to TRBJ1-1; D gene ambiguous. The CDR3 loop spans 15 amino acids. Trimming removed 4 bases at V and 1 base at J, with 14 bases between. Germline lookup yields CDR1 SGHNT and CDR2 YYREEE (reference sequence).

The chain employs TRBV5-1 and TRBJ1-1, with 10 bases matching TRBD1. CDR1 is SGHRS, CDR2 YFSETQ, per germline. With V trimmed by 4 bases and J by 4 bases, 4 bases remained unmatched. The CDR3 totals 14 residues. The CDR3 DNA reads as TGCGCCAGCAGCCGGGGGGACAGGGGCACTGAAGCTTTCTTT. This encodes CASSRGDRGTEAFF.

The chain has TRBV18 and TRBJ1-1; TRBD1 agrees at 7 bases. The germline gives CDR1 KGHSH, CDR2 LQKENI. This CDR3 has 12 amino acids. V dropped 5 bases and J dropped 3; count of bases not matched to a gene: 0. The CDR3 region is CASSGQDTEAFF. In nucleotides, the CDR3 is TGTGCCAGCTCAGGACAGGACACTGAAGCTTTCTTT.

The chain has TRBV7-2 and TRBJ2-2; 12 bases map to TRBD2. There are 15 residues in the CDR3. CDR1 and CDR2 from the germline V gene are SGHTA and FQGNSA. Trimming took 5 bases from V and 5 from J; bases not matched to a gene: 3. CDR3 region: CASSRGLAGTGELFF. For the CDR3, the DNA is TGTGCCAGCAGCCGTGGACTAGCGGGAACCGGGGAGCTGTTTTTT.

The chain links TRBV13 to TRBJ2-5; D is unclear. Germline CDR1 PRHDT, CDR2 FYEKMQ (reference sequence). The CDR3 sequence is 15 residues long. The V end lost 4 bases, the J end lost 2 bases, and 14 bases lay between the germline ends. CDR3 amino acids: CASSYSVGLQETQYF. CDR3 nucleotide sequence: TGTGCCAGCAGCTATTCGGTGGGCCTTCAAGAGACCCAGTACTTC.

This clone was seen only a few times. The chain links TRBV5-1 to TRBJ1-1; D uncertain. The CDR3 sequence is 12 residues long. The V gene lost 3 bases and the J gene lost 1 base, with 4 bases spanning the gap. Germline loops: CDR1 SGHRS, CDR2 YFSETQ. The DNA for the CDR3 is TGCGCCAGCAGCTCGGGGAACACTGAAGCTTTCTTT. Translating it yields CASSSGNTEAFF.

The sample holds one count of this clone. The chain recombines TRBV12-3 or TRBV12-4 with TRBJ2-4; 7 nucleotides match TRBD2. The V and J ends lost 6 bases and 7 bases, in that order; junction bases with no gene match: 6. This CDR3 has 13 residues. The CDR3 region is CASSLHGGNIQYF. The CDR3 coding sequence is TGTGCCAGCAGCCTGCACGGGGGGAACATTCAGTACTTC.

This clone was seen just once. The chain links TRBV29-1 to TRBJ1-1; TRBD1 might be the D (5 bases). CDR1 is SQVTM and CDR2 is ANQGSEA in the germline V gene. The CDR3 covers 14 residues. V shed 4 bases and J shed 7 bases, with 19 bases lying between them. The CDR3 protein is CSVVSPSGRGEAFF. The DNA for the CDR3 is TGCAGCGTTGTCAGCCCTTCAGGGAGGGGTGAAGCTTTCTTT.

This clone was seen repeatedly, ten times or more. The CDR3 region has the DNA TGCGCCAGCAGCCCAGGACAGGAAAGCACAGATACGCAGTATTTT. It yields the protein CASSPGQESTDTQYF. The chain links TRBV5-1 to TRBJ2-3, with TRBD1 identical over 7 bases. The CDR3 covers 15 residues. The germline CDR1 and CDR2 sequences are SGHRS and YFSETQ. V gave up 4 bases and J gave up 0 bases; unmatched junction bases: 5.

The chain is built from TRBV5-6 and TRBJ1-2; D is perhaps TRBD1 (6 bases). The CDR3 is 14 amino acids. Germline lookup yields CDR1 SGHDT and CDR2 YYEEEE. Trimming removed 6 bases from V and 5 bases from J, with 17 bases in between. CDR3 loop: CASTLPGAGYGYTF. The CDR3 DNA is TGTGCCAGCACATTACCAGGGGCCGGTTATGGCTACACCTTC.

The gene calls are TRBV6-5 and TRBJ2-1; TRBD2 agrees at 10 bases. Germline CDR1 and CDR2: MNHEY and SVGAGI. The V and J ends lost 2 bases and 9 bases, in that order; junction bases with no gene match: 7. The CDR3 extends over 15 amino acids. CDR3 nucleotides: TGTGCCAGCAGTTACCAGAGCGGGAGGGCCGGTGAGCAGTTCTTC. Translation: CASSYQSGRAGEQFF.

This clone was recorded a few times. The rearrangement links TRBV27 to TRBJ1-3, with 8 bases identical to TRBD1. Trimming removed 5 bases from V and 2 bases from J; junction bases left unmatched: 8. The germline CDR1 and CDR2 sequences are MNHEY and SMNVEV (reference sequence). The CDR3 is made up of 16 amino acids. CDR3 sequence (DNA): TGTGCCAGCAGTCCCGGACAGGGACGAGCTGGAAACACCATATATTTT. Its protein product is CASSPGQGRAGNTIYF.

The rearrangement joins TRBV9 to TRBJ2-1, with D possibly being TRBD2 (6 bases). Trimming took 0 bases from V and 9 from J, leaving 16 bases between them. Per the germline V gene, CDR1 is SGDLS and CDR2 is YYNGEE. The CDR3 consists of 15 residues. CDR3 nucleotide sequence: TGTGCCAGCAGCGTAGGTAGCGGAGGGGAAGCTGAGCAGTTCTTC. The encoded protein is CASSVGSGGEAEQFF.

The chain carries TRBV30 and TRBJ2-5, with a weak D call TRBD1 (6 bases). Trimming removed 3 bases from V and 5 bases from J, with 19 bases in between. The CDR3 extends over 15 amino acids. Germline-derived CDR1 and CDR2 are GTSNPN and SVGIG (reference sequence). This chain's CDR3 is CAWRQISGARETQYF. Written as DNA, the CDR3 is TGTGCCTGGAGACAGATATCAGGGGCGCGGGAGACCCAGTACTTC.

The chain has TRBV9 and TRBJ2-3; TRBD2 aligns across 11 bases. The CDR3 is made up of 17 amino acids. Per germline, CDR1 SGDLS and CDR2 YYNGEE. V lost 3 bases, J lost 0 bases, and 6 bases stayed unmatched. CDR3 region: CASSGRGLAASTDTQYF. DNA for the CDR3: TGTGCCAGCAGCGGACGGGGACTAGCGGCTAGCACAGATACGCAGTATTTT.

The chain has TRBV5-8 and TRBJ2-6; weak D call: TRBD1 (5 bases). Germline assignment: CDR1 SGHTS and CDR2 YDEGEE. The CDR3 consists of 16 residues. The ends were cut back, 4 bases at V and 2 bases at J, with 13 bases in the middle. The CDR3 DNA is TGTGCCAGCAGCATGCAGGGTACCGCTGGGGCCAACGTCCTGACTTTC. The encoded protein is CASSMQGTAGANVLTF.

The chain recombines TRBV7-9 with TRBJ2-7; TRBD1 agrees at 10 bases. This CDR3 is built from 17 residues. The trim removed 5 bases at V and 2 bases at J, leaving 12 bases unmatched. Germline V lookup: CDR1 SEHNR, CDR2 FQNEAQ (reference sequence). CDR3: CASSGLGIGTGAYEQYF. CDR3 bases: TGTGCCAGCAGCGGCTTGGGCATCGGGACAGGGGCCTACGAGCAGTACTTC.

This chain uses TRBV3-1 (or the pseudogene TRBV3-2) with TRBJ2-7; D might be TRBD2 (6 bases). Germline V gene lookup returns CDR1 LGHDT and CDR2 YNNKEL (reference sequence). The CDR3 is made up of 16 amino acids. Trimming stripped 0 bases from V and 4 bases from J, with 16 bases between. The CDR3 region is CASSQDHGTGSYEQYF. DNA for the CDR3: TGTGCCAGCAGCCAAGACCACGGGACTGGATCTTACGAGCAGTACTTC.

V usage is TRBV18 and J usage is TRBJ1-1, with TRBD1 matching 10 bases. Germline CDR1 reads KGHSH; CDR2 reads LQKENI. The length of the CDR3 is 18 residues. With V trimmed by 3 bases and J by 4 bases, 14 bases remained unmatched. CDR3 sequence (DNA): TGTGCCAGCTCACCGGCGACAGGGGGCCGCGGAGAGGGCACTGAAGCTTTCTTT. Amino acids: CASSPATGGRGEGTEAFF.

The chain couples TRBV15 to TRBJ2-6; D is possibly TRBD2 (5 bases). The CDR3 is 16 residues long. V lost 0 bases, J lost 1 base, and 7 bases lay in between. Germline loops: CDR1 LNHNV, CDR2 YYDKDF (reference sequence). CDR3 in amino acids: CATSRDSGSGANVLTF. In DNA, the CDR3 is TGTGCCACCAGCAGAGACTCGGGGTCTGGGGCCAACGTCCTGACTTTC.

The V and J genes are TRBV5-1 and TRBJ2-7; the match to TRBD1 covers 7 bases. This CDR3 is 13 amino acids long. CDR1 SGHRS and CDR2 YFSETQ come from the germline V gene. V lost 0 bases to trimming and J lost 7 bases; unmatched junction nucleotides: 4. The CDR3 region is CASSLGPRGEQYF. The CDR3 nucleotides are TGCGCCAGCAGCTTGGGACCCAGGGGGGAGCAGTACTTC.

Worth noting for this clone: Sequence at one end of the junction differs from germline and may be a read error. The chain carries TRBV19 and TRBJ1-5, with TRBD1 as a possible D gene (5 bases). Germline V gives CDR1 LNHDA, CDR2 SQIVND (reference sequence). The CDR3 sequence is 14 residues long. This chain's CDR3 is CASSIKGENRPQHF. DNA of the CDR3: TGTGCCAGTAGTATCAAAGGGGAAAATCGGCCCCAGCATTTT.

This clone was seen only a few times. The chain couples TRBV20-1 to TRBJ1-5; TRBD1 agrees at 7 bases. With 3 bases clipped from V and 4 bases from J, the junction kept 15 bases outside the gene matches. The germline V gene encodes CDR1 DFQATT and CDR2 SNEGSKA (reference sequence). CDR3 length: 17 amino acids. The CDR3 sequence: CSASPRGSIIRNQPQHF. CDR3 nucleotide sequence: TGCAGTGCTAGTCCCAGGGGGTCGATCATAAGGAATCAGCCCCAGCATTTT.

The chain couples TRBV5-1 to TRBJ1-6, with 7 bases identical to TRBD1. The germline CDR1 and CDR2 sequences are SGHRS and YFSETQ. The CDR3 is made up of 15 amino acids. The V and J ends lost 3 bases and 6 bases, in that order; junction bases with no gene match: 6. The CDR3 DNA sequence: TGCGCCAGCAGCTCAGGACAGGCGACTAATTCACCCCTCCACTTT. Translation: CASSSGQATNSPLHF.

V is TRBV29-1 and J is TRBJ1-1, with D uncertain. V was shortened by 0 bases and J by 4 bases, with 12 bases between the two germline ends. Germline assignment: CDR1 SQVTM and CDR2 ANQGSEA. CDR3 length: 14 amino acids. The CDR3 region is CSVEESAWSTEAFF. In DNA form, the CDR3 reads TGCAGCGTTGAAGAGTCGGCGTGGAGCACTGAAGCTTTCTTT.